A selection of T cell receptor beta chains follows, all from one sample in a study of early T cells in non-severe SARS-CoV-2 infection. TCRdb passed the 5' RACE reads through MiXCR, listing each CDR3 protein once. Found here are about 56,000 distinct CDR3 sequences, under 12% of them singletons; the top ten hold roughly 6%. The sequenced sample consisted of whole blood. All receptors derive from an adult who was a healthcare worker with PCR-confirmed SARS-CoV-2 infection or an uninfected control (not recorded which). Both conserved end residues are part of each CDR3. D genes are given only for firm matches. Size values are once, few and many counts, or a class for expanded clones, and some rows have none.

TRBJ2-2,TRBD2,many,TRBV10-3,TGTGCCATCAGTCCCACTAGCGATCAAAGCGGGGAGCTGTTTTTT,CAISPTSDQSGELFF
TRBJ1-1,-,many,TRBV19,TGTGCCAGTAGTAGACAGGTAATGAACACTGAAGCTTTCTTT,CASSRQVMNTEAFF
TRBJ2-1,TRBD1,many,TRBV7-3,TGTGCCAGCAGTAAACAAGGGGGGACAGGCTCCTACAATGAGCAGTTCTTC,CASSKQGGTGSYNEQFF
TRBJ2-1,-,-,TRBV5-1,TGCGCCAGCAGAACCGGGACTCTACCTTTTAATGAGCAGTTCTTC,CASRTGTLPFNEQFF
TRBJ2-6,-,many,TRBV19,TGTGCCAGTAGTGGCCGGGCCAACGTCCTGACTTTC,CASSGRANVLTF
TRBJ2-7,TRBD1,few,TRBV6-2/TRBV6-3,TGTGCCAGCAGTTACCGGGACAGGGGAAGAGGCGAGCAGTACTTC,CASSYRDRGRGEQYF
TRBJ2-1,-,few,TRBV11-3,TGTGCCAGCAGCTTAAACGTAGACAATGAGCAGTTCTTC,CASSLNVDNEQFF
TRBJ1-2,TRBD1,-,TRBV11-1,TGTGCCAGCAGAGGGGACAGGGGATATGGCTACACCTTC,CASRGDRGYGYTF
TRBJ1-1,-,many,TRBV18,TGTGCCAGCTCACCACCTCCTCGGCCAGGGAAGGGGGTGGGTGAAGCTTTCTTT,CASSPPPRPGKGVGEAFF
TRBJ1-2,TRBD1,few,TRBV9,TGTGCCAGCAGCGAGGGGATCGACAGGGAGCTTGTCTATGGCTACACCTTC,CASSEGIDRELVYGYTF
TRBJ2-4,-,many,TRBV27,TGTGCCAGCAGTTTTGGCAGGGCTATAAACATTCAGTACTTC,CASSFGRAINIQYF
TRBJ2-7,-,many,TRBV6-2/TRBV6-3,TGTGCCAGCAGTATCCACGAGCAGTACTTC,CASSIHEQYF
TRBJ2-2,-,-,TRBV5-6,TGTGCCAGCAGCCTTCTGGGGACTCATGACACCGGGGAGCTGTTTTTT,CASSLLGTHDTGELFF
TRBJ2-3,-,-,TRBV4-1,TGCGCCAGCAGCCATGCAAGGGGAAGGGCAGATACGCAGTATTTT,CASSHARGRADTQYF
TRBJ1-5,-,few,TRBV12-3/TRBV12-4,TGTGCCAGCAGTTTCATGGCAGGCAATCAGCCCCAGCATTTT,CASSFMAGNQPQHF
TRBJ1-2,-,few,TRBV7-9,TGTGCCAGCCAGAACAGCTACTATGGCTACACCTTC,CASQNSYYGYTF
TRBJ2-3,TRBD2,-,TRBV20-1,TGCAGTGCTGGGCTTAGGGGAGGGAACACAGATACGCAGTATTTT,CSAGLRGGNTDTQYF
TRBJ2-3,-,few,TRBV9,TGTGCCAGCAGCGTAGGGGAGTATAAGTGGGATACGCAGTATTTT,CASSVGEYKWDTQYF
TRBJ1-6,-,many,TRBV27,TGTGCCAGCAGTTTGGCCCTCCACTCACCCCTCCACTTT,CASSLALHSPLHF
TRBJ2-3,TRBD2,-,TRBV29-1,TGCAGCGTTGCCGGGACTAGCGTTACAGATACGCAGTATTTT,CSVAGTSVTDTQYF
TRBJ2-5,TRBD2,-,TRBV7-3,TGTGCCAGCAGCCAGACTAGCGGACGCTCCCAGTACTTC,CASSQTSGRSQYF
TRBJ2-4,-,many,TRBV12-3/TRBV12-4,TGTGCCAGCAGTCGCCGACTGGGAGGTGGTAACATTCAGTACTTC,CASSRRLGGGNIQYF
TRBJ2-7,-,many,TRBV3-1,TGTGCCAGCAGCCATGGGGTTACCTACGAGCAGTACTTC,CASSHGVTYEQYF
TRBJ2-2,-,-,TRBV7-2,TGTGCCAGCAGCAAGAGGACGGACGCGAACACCGGGGAGCTGTTTTTT,CASSKRTDANTGELFF